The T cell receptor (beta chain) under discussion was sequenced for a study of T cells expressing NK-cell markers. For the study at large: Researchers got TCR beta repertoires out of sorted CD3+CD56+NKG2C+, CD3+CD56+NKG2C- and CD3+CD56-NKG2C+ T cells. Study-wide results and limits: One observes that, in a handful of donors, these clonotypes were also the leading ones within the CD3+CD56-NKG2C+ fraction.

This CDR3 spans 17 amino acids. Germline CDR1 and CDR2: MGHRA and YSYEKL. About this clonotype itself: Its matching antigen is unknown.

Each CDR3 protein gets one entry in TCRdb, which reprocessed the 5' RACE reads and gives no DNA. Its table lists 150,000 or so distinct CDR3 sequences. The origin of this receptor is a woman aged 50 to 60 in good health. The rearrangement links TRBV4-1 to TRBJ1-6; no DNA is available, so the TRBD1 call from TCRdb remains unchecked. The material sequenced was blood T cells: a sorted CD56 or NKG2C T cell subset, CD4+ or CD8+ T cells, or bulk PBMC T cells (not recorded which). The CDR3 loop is CASSQDGGTVGTSPLHF.